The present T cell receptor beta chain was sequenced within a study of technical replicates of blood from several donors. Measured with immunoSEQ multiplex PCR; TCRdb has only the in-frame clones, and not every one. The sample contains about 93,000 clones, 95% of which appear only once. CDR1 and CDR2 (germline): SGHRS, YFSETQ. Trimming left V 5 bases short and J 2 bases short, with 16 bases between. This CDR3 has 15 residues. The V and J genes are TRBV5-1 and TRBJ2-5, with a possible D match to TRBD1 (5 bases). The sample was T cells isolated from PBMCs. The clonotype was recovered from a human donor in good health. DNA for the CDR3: TGCGCCAGCAGTTCCGCCCAGGGTGGACAAGAGACCCAGTACTTC. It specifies CASSSAQGGQETQYF.